Listed below are T cell receptor beta chains from one sample, sequenced in a study of cytomegalovirus exposure and HLA in healthy donors. Repertoires were generated with immunoSEQ multiplex PCR, while TCRdb's copy carries only in-frame clones and drops some. Here the sample spans some 130,000 clones, 70% to 85% being singletons. The sample taken for sequencing was PBMCs. Receptor source: a female donor in good health and CMV-seronegative. Both conserved end residues are trimmed from each CDR3. The order of the fields is J gene, CDR3 length, V gene, CDR3 protein.

>TRBJ2-7|12|TRBV5-6
ASSPYSVTYEQY
>TRBJ2-1|14|TRBV5-1
ASSLGGTGAYNEQF
>TRBJ2-5|12|TRBV11-2
ASSLLRTGETQY
>TRBJ2-1|16|TRBV5-6
ASSLDGTGKPSYNEQF
>TRBJ1-5|13|TRBV19
ASIKVPGSNQPQH
>TRBJ2-1|13|TRBV5-4
ASSLRDSGHLKQF
>TRBJ2-7|13|TRBV30
AWRGGASGSYEQY
>TRBJ2-1|12|TRBV27
ASSPLAERGEQF
>TRBJ1-4|10|TRBV6-6
ASSSMNEKLF
>TRBJ1-4|12|TRBV7-2
ASSPGTGYEKLF
>TRBJ1-1|15|TRBV4-2
ASSQDSWGEKFTEAF
>TRBJ2-3|13|TRBV10-3
AISAGTLGTDTQY
>TRBJ2-1|11|TRBV29-1
SVAGTSGTRGF
>TRBJ1-3|16|TRBV9
ASSDGAGQAYSGNTIY
>TRBJ2-2|13|TRBV18
ASSPMSGDTGELF
>TRBJ1-4|12|TRBV6-5
ASSPRGLGEKLF
>TRBJ2-7|14|TRBV27
ASSFFGASSFYEQY
>TRBJ2-1|13|TRBV9
ASGGTPGFYNEQF
>TRBJ1-1|15|TRBV19
ASSIGTGGSSDTEAF
>TRBJ2-5|14|TRBV11-2
ASSPGLAVYQETQY
>TRBJ1-1|13|TRBV7-2
ASSRGAGANTEAF
>TRBJ2-7|12|TRBV4-2
ASRHGDSSYEQY
>TRBJ1-1|13|TRBV28
ASSFPRAGGTEAF
>TRBJ2-7|12|TRBV7-8
ASSRGASPYEQY
>TRBJ1-5|13|TRBV4-1
ASSHGPGQNQPQH
>TRBJ1-3|13|TRBV4-1
ASSHTSGRENTIY
>TRBJ1-1|13|TRBV19
ASRTGMRMNTEAF
>TRBJ1-1|11|TRBV2
ASRGEGRTEAF
>TRBJ2-5|16|TRBV5-8
ASSLVLTVSGSLETQY
>TRBJ1-1|11|TRBV11-2
ASSLGGNTEAF
>TRBJ2-5|11|TRBV14
ASRGAFNETQY
>TRBJ2-1|18|TRBV15
ATSRDRVTIPWSSYNEQF
>TRBJ2-7|11|TRBV6-6
ASSLGPTYEQY
>TRBJ1-1|12|TRBV2
ASKVAAMNTEAF
>TRBJ2-5|11|TRBV29-1
STRTSYQETQY
>TRBJ2-3|12|TRBV5-1
ASLRGASTDTQY
>TRBJ1-2|14|TRBV4-1
ASSLLTGQAIYGYT
>TRBJ2-7|10|TRBV2
ASRDRGYEQY
>TRBJ1-1|11|TRBV19
ASSISGWGEAF
>TRBJ2-5|12|TRBV7-2
ASSQGTKQETQY
>TRBJ1-3|15|TRBV19
ASSTRDSHYSGNTIY
>TRBJ2-2|13|TRBV28
ASSFTGGGTGELF
>TRBJ2-5|12|TRBV4-3
ASSQDLESRTQY
>TRBJ2-5|12|TRBV30
ARSGGGVEETQY
>TRBJ2-3|16|TRBV7-8
ASSSPRGAGVGVDTQY
>TRBJ2-7|11|TRBV6-5
ASSYSAGNEQY
>TRBJ2-3|13|TRBV6-4
ASSDGTGGPDTQY